This TCR beta chain was identified in a study of persistence of HIV-infected CD4 T cells. This was the immunoSEQ version 4 assay in survey mode. Sequencing was performed with immunoSEQ multiplex PCR; in TCRdb, only in-frame clones are kept and a portion is missing. The sample has tens of thousands of clones; roughly nine tenths are singletons. Cells were stimulated nonspecifically with anti-CD3/anti-CD28 magnetic beads. Responding CD4+ T cells were sorted by upregulation of both CD40 ligand and CD69. Undetectable plasma HIV-1 RNA below 50 copies/mL lasted at least 4 years. Stimulated PBMCs had first been depleted of CD8+ T cells. In the case of this clone: What it binds is not known.

The CDR3 runs to 13 residues. Germline CDR1 is SNHLY and CDR2 is FYNNEI. V lost 10 bases to trimming and J lost 6 bases; unmatched junction nucleotides: 6. Sample: CD4+ T cells sorted from PBMCs after roughly 18-hour stimulation, taken from a patient who received antiretroviral therapy. This receptor was obtained from an adult man with HIV who was CMV-seropositive. The chain has TRBV2 and TRBJ1-6, with 7 bases that match TRBD1. In nucleotides, the CDR3 is TGTGCCAAATGGACAGGCCCTAATTCACCCCTCCACTTT. It specifies CAKWTGPNSPLHF.